This record concerns one T cell receptor beta chain sequence. No cognate antigen has been identified for it. No much larger clone is present one base from it, and per-base qualities are unavailable. Library preparation employed 5' RACE. Sequencing took place on a NextSeq 500. Unique molecular identifiers were attached to individual cDNA molecules in the TCR library protocol so that sequencing error and PCR bias could be corrected. TCR alpha and beta chains were both sequenced, and the abundances of alpha and beta sequences in each sample were closely correlated with each other. Regarding the original processing steps: Decombinator V4 was used to annotate TCR sequences for V gene, J gene and CDR3. TCRs were defined as expanded if a significant change between any two time points was detected under a Poisson model with p below 0.0001. TCR abundances were normalised to the total number of TCRs sequenced per sample and were expressed as counts per million. TRAV1-2 paired with TRAJ12, TRAJ20 or TRAJ33 defined MAIT TCRs, while TRAV10 paired with TRAJ18 defined iNKT TCRs. VDJdb, accessed 1 November 2021, was searched for CMV, EBV and SARS-CoV-2 annotated TCRs, with TCRs annotated for multiple antigens excluded. Using fastp trimming at Q25 and MiXCR clonotype assembly, TCRdb reanalyzed the public sequencing data and kept in-frame beta chains. Each record represents a unique CDR3 protein, reported with the most common genes and DNA among its rows. TCRdb's processing, not the authors' own work, is the source of the V and J calls. This sample lists about 110,000 distinct CDR3 sequences; around 10% were detected once. 3.1% of the sample comes from the top ten.

The data belong to a study of early T cells in non-severe SARS-CoV-2 infection (dated by TCRdb to about 2021). Background for the entire study: TCR sequencing used bulk RNA from unsorted whole blood, so alpha and beta chains could not be paired. Summary of the overall study and its limitations: VDJdb matching was skewed toward anti-spike CD8 responses and likely underestimated virus-specific expansions, missing private and CD4 specificities.

V is shortened by 7 bases, J by 4 bases, and the region joining them spans 21 bases. Reading from cysteine to phenylalanine, the CDR3 counts 16 amino acids. CDR3 DNA only is kept here, 48 bases in frame from base 1. The germline V gene specifies KGHDR as CDR1 and SFDVKD as CDR2. A case-control design nested within a healthcare worker cohort in London, UK, was used, with weekly nasopharyngeal swab PCR tests and blood sampling performed. Healthcare workers were recruited during the week of the UK lockdown, between 23 and 31 March 2020, and followed weekly for up to about 15 weeks. The chain employs TRBV24-1 and TRBJ1-2, and perhaps TRBD1 as D gene, on 6 matching bases. The receptor's source is an adult who was a healthcare worker with PCR-confirmed SARS-CoV-2 infection or an uninfected control (not recorded which). The sequenced material came from whole blood. The DNA sequence is as follows: TGTGCCACCAGCGATAATACAGGGTCGGGCCTCTATGGCTACACCTTC. Its protein is CATSDNTGSGLYGYTF.